This TCR beta chain was documented in a study of human T cells and chemical hapten exposure. TCRdb reprocessed the RACE reads via MiXCR and lists one record per CDR3 protein. The sample consists of 85,000 to 100,000 distinct CDR3 sequences, 10% to 11% of them appearing once. Time point specified: pre-sensitization, week 0. As for treatment: therapeutic diphenylcyclopropenone sensitization with weekly scalp DPC. This clonotype has a count of ten or more. This TCR was recovered from a woman aged 55-69 years with alopecia areata. Some clones in this sample may be carry-over from other donors' samples. The input for sequencing was whole blood, taken in connection with sensitization to the hapten diphenylcyclopropenone (DPC).

The chain's CDR3 is CASSPLGRGHQPQHF. As DNA, the CDR3 is TGTGCCAGCAGTCCCCTTGGCAGGGGTCATCAGCCCCAGCATTTT. V usage is TRBV27 and J usage is TRBJ1-5; D possibly corresponds to TRBD1 (6 bases). Trimming pared 5 bases from V and 5 bases from J, leaving 16 bases between. The germline V gene encodes CDR1 MNHEY and CDR2 SMNVEV (reference sequence). The CDR3 runs to 15 residues.